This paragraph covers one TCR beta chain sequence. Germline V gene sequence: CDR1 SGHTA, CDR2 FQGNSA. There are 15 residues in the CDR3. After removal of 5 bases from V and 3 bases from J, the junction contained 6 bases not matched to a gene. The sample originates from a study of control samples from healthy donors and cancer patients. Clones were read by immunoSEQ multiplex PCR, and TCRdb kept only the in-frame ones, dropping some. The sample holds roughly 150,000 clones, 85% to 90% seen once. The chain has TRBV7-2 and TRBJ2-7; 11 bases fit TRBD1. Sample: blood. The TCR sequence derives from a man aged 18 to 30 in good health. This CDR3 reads CASSPAGTGGYEQYF. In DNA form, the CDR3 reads TGTGCCAGCAGCCCCGCAGGGACAGGGGGCTACGAGCAGTACTTC.